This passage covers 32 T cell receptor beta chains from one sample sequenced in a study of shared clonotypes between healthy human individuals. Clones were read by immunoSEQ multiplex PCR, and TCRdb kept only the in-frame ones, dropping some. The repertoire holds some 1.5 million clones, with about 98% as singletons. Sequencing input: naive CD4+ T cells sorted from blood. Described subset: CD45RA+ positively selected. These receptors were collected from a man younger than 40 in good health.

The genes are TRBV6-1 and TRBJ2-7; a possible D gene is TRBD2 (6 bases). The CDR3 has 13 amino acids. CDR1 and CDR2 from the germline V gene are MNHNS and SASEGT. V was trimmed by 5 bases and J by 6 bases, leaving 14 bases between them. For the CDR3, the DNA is TGTGCCAGCAGTCCCGCGACCGGGGGCGAGCAGTACTTC. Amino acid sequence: CASSPATGGEQYF.

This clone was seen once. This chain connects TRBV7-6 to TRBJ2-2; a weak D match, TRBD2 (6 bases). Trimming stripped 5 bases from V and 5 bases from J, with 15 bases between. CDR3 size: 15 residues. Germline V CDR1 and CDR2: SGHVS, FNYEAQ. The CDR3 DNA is TGTGCCAGCAGCCAAACTAGCTCGGGTACCGGGGAGCTGTTTTTT. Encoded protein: CASSQTSSGTGELFF.

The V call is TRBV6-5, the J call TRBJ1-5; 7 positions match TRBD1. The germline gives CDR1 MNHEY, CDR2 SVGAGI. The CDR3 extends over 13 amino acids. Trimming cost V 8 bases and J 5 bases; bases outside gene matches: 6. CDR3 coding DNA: TGTGCCAGCTCCCAGGACAGGCATCAGCCCCAGCATTTT. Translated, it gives CASSQDRHQPQHF.

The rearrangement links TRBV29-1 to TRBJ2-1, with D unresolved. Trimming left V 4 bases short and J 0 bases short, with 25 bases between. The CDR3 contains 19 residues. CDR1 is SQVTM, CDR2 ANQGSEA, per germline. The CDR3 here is CSVGIPIYEWWGSYNEQFF. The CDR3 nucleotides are TGCAGCGTTGGAATCCCCATCTATGAGTGGTGGGGCTCCTACAATGAGCAGTTCTTC.

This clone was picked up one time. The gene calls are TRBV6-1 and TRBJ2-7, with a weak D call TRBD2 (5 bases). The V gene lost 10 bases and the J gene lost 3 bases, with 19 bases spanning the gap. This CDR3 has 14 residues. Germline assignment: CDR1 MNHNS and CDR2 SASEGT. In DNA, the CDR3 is TGTGCCACCCTTGGGCGGGCACGAAACTACGAGCAGTACTTC. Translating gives CATLGRARNYEQYF.

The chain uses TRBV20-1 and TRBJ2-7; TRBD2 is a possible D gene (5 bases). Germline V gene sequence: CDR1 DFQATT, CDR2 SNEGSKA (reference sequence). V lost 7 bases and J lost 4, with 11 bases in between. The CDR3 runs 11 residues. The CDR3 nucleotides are TGCAGTGTAGGACTTCTTTACGAGCAGTACTTC. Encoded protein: CSVGLLYEQYF.

The CDR3 DNA reads TGTGCCAGCAGACTAGCGGGCTACAATGAGCAGTTCTTC. It codes for CASRLAGYNEQFF. This chain joins TRBV6-5 and TRBJ2-1; 9 bases agree with TRBD2. Germline-derived CDR1 and CDR2 are MNHEY and SVGAGI. V trimming: 6 bases; J trimming: 3 bases; junction bases outside the gene matches: 0. The CDR3 has 13 amino acids.

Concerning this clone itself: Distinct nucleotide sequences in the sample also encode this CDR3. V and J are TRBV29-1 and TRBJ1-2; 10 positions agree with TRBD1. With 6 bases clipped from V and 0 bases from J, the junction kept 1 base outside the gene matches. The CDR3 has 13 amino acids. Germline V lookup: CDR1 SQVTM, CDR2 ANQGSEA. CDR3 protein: CSVGTGANYGYTF. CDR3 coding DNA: TGCAGCGTGGGGACAGGGGCTAACTATGGCTACACCTTC.

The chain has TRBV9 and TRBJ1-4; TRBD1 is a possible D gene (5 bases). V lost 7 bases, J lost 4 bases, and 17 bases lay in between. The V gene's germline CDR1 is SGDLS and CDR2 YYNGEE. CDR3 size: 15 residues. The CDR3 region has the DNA TGTGCCAGCGGGGGTTTAACGCTAAATAATGAAAAACTGTTTTTT. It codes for CASGGLTLNNEKLFF.

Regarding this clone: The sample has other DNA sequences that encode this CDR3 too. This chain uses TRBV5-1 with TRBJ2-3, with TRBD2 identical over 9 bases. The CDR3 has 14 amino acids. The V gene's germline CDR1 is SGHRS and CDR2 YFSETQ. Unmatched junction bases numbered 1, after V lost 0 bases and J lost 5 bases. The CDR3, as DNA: TGCGCCAGCAGCTTGGGACTAGCGGAAGATACGCAGTATTTT. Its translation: CASSLGLAEDTQYF.

DNA of the CDR3: TGTGCCAGCAGCTTACCCGACAGAGCGTACGGCTACACCTTC. It codes for CASSLPDRAYGYTF. The J gene is TRBJ1-2, the V gene TRBV5-4, with D perhaps TRBD1 (5 bases). Germline CDR1 reads SGHNT; CDR2 reads YYREEE (reference sequence). The CDR3 contains 14 residues. V lost 2 bases and J 8 bases, leaving 16 bases between the germline ends.

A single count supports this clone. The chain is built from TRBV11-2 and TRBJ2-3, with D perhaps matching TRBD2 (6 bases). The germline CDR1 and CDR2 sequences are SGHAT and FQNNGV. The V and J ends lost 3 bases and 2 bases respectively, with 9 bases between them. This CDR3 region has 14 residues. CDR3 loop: CASSFLDYTDTQYF. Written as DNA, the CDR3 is TGTGCCAGCAGCTTCTTGGACTACACAGATACGCAGTATTTT.

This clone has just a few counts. Here the CDR3 DNA reads TGTGCCAGCAGTTTAGGGACTTACAATGAGCAGTTCTTC. Amino acid sequence: CASSLGTYNEQFF. The rearrangement uses TRBV28 and TRBJ2-1, with D tentatively TRBD2 (6 bases). This CDR3 comprises 13 residues. Between the trimmed V and J ends, which lost 2 bases and 4 bases, there was a span of 6 bases. In germline, CDR1 is MDHEN, CDR2 SYDVKM.

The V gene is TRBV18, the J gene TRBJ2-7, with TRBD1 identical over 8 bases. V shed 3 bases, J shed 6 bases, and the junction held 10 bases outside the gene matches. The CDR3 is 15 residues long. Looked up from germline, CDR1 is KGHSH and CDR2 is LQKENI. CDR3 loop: CASSPPGQVGSEQYF. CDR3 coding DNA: TGTGCCAGCTCACCGCCGGGACAGGTGGGTAGCGAGCAGTACTTC.

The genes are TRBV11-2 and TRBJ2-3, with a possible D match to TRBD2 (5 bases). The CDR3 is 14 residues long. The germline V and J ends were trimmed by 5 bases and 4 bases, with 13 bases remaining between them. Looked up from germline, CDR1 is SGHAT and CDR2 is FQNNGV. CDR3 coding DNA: TGTGCCAGCAGCAGAAGAGGTAGCGCAGATACGCAGTATTTT. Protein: CASSRRGSADTQYF.

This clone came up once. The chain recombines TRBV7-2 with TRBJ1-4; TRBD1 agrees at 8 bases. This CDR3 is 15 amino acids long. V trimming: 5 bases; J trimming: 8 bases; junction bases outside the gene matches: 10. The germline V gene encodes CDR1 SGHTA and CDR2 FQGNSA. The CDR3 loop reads CASSPRRDRREKLFF. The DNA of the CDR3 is TGTGCCAGCAGCCCACGCCGGGACAGGAGGGAAAAACTGTTTTTT.

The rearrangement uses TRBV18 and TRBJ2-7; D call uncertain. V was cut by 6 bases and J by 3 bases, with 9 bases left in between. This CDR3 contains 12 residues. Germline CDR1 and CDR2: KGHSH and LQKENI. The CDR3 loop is CASSLQDYEQYF. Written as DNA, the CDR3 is TGTGCCAGCTCGCTTCAGGACTACGAGCAGTACTTC. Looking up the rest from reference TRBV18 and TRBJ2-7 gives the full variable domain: NAGVMQNPRHLVRRRGQEARLRCSPMKGHSHVYWYRQLPEEGLKFMVYLQKENIIDESGMPKERFSAEFPKEGPSILRIQQVVRGDSAAYFCASSLQDYEQYFGPGTRLTVT.

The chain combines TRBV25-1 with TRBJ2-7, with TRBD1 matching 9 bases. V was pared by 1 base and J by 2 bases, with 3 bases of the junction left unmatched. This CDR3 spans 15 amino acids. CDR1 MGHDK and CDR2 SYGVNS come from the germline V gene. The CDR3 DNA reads TGTGCCAGCAGTGAATGGGGACAGGGCGCCTACGAGCAGTACTTC. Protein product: CASSEWGQGAYEQYF.

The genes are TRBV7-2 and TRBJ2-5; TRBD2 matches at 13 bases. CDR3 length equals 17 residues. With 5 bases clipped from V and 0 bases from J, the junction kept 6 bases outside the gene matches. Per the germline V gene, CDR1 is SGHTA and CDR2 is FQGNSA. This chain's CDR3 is CASSGYGTSGNQETQYF. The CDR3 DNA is TGTGCCAGCAGCGGCTACGGGACTAGCGGGAACCAAGAGACCCAGTACTTC.

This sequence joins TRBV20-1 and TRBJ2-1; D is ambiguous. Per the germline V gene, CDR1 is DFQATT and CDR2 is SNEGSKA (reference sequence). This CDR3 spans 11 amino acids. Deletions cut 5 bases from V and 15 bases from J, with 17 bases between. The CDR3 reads CSAGKGPRTFF. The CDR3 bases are TGCAGTGCTGGAAAAGGACCAAGGACGTTCTTC.

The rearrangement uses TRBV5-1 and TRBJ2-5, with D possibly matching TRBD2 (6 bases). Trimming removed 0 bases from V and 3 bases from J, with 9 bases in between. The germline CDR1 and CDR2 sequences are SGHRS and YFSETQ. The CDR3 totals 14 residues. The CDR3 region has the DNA TGCGCCAGCAGCTTGGGCGGGGAAGAAGAGACCCAGTACTTC. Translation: CASSLGGEEETQYF.

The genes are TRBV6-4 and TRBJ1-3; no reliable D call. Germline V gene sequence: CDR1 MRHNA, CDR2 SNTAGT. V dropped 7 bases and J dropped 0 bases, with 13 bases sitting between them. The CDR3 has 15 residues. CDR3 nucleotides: TGTGCCAGCAATAAACGGACCTCCTCTGGAAACACCATATATTTT. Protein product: CASNKRTSSGNTIYF.

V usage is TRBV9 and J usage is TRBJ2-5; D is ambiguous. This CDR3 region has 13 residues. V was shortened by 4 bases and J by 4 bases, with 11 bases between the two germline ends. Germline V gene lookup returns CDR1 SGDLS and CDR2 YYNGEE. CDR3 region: CASSPLPGETQYF. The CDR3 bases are TGTGCCAGCAGCCCCCTCCCCGGAGAGACCCAGTACTTC.

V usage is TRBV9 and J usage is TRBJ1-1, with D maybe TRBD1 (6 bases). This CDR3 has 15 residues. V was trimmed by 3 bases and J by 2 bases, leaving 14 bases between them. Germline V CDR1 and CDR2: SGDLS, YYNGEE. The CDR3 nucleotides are TGTGCCAGCAGCGCTGGGCCGGGACAAAACACTGAAGCTTTCTTT. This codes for CASSAGPGQNTEAFF.

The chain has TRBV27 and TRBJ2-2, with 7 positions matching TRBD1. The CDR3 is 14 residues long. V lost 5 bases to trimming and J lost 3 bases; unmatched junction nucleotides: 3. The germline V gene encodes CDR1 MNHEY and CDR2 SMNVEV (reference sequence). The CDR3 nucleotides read TGTGCCAGCAGTGTGACAGGGTACACCGGGGAGCTGTTTTTT. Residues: CASSVTGYTGELFF.

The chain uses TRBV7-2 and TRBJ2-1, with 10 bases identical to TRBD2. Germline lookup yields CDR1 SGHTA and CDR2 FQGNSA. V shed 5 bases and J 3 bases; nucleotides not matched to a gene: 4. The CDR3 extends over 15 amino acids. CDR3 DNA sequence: TGTGCCAGCAGCCTGGGACTAGCGATCTACAATGAGCAGTTCTTC. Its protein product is CASSLGLAIYNEQFF.

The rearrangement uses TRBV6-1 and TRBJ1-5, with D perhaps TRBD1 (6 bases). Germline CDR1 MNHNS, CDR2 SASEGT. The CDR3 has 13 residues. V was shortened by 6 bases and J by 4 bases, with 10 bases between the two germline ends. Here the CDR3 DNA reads TGTGCCAGCAGGGACAGTTTGAATCAGCCCCAGCATTTT. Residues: CASRDSLNQPQHF.

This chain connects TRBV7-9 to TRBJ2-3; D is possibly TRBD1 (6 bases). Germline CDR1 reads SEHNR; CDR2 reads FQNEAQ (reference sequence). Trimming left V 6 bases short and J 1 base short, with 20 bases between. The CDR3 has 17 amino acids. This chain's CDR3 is CASSLDRTVWGTDTQYF. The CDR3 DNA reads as TGTGCCAGCAGTCTCGACCGGACAGTCTGGGGCACAGATACGCAGTATTTT.

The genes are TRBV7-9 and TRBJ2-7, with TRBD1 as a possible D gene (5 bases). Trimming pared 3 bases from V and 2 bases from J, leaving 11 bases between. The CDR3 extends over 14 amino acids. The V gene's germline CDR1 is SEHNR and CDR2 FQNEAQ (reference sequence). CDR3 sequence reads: CASSFQDSTYEQYF. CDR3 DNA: TGTGCCAGCAGCTTCCAAGACAGCACCTACGAGCAGTACTTC.

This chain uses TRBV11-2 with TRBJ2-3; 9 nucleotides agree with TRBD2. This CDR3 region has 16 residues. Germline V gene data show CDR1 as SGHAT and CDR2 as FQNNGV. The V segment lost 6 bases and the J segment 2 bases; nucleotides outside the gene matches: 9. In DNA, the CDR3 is TGTGCCAGCAGTTCAACCGGGACTAGCCTCACAGATACGCAGTATTTT. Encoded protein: CASSSTGTSLTDTQYF.

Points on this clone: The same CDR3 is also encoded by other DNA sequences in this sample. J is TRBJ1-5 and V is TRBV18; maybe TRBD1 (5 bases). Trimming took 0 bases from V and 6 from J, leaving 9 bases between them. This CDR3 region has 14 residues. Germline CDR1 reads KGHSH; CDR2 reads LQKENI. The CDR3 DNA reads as TGTGCCAGCTCACCACCGGGTGGGGGTCAGCCCCAGCATTTT. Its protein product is CASSPPGGGQPQHF. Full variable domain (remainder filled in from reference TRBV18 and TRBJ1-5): NAGVMQNPRHLVRRRGQEARLRCSPMKGHSHVYWYRQLPEEGLKFMVYLQKENIIDESGMPKERFSAEFPKEGPSILRIQQVVRGDSAAYFCASSPPGGGQPQHFGDGTRLSIL.

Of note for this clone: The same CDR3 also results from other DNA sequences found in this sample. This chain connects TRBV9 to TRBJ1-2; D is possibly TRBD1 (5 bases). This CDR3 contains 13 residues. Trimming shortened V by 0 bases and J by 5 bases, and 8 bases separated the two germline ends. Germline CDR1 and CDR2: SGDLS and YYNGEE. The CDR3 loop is CASSVGQSYGYTF. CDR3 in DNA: TGTGCCAGCAGCGTAGGACAGTCGTATGGCTACACCTTC.